The 13 T cell receptor beta chains below were found in one sample sequenced in a study of cytomegalovirus exposure and HLA in healthy donors. The PCR was carried out with 60 Vbeta primers and 13 Jbeta primers. The protocol was immunoSEQ multiplex PCR, while the TCRdb copy is restricted to in-frame clones and leaves out a portion. The table shows some 180,000 clones, with about 80% occurring only once. Sequencing was performed on PBMCs. The receptors come from a woman aged 30 to 39 in good health and CMV-seropositive.

This clone has just a few counts. The chain employs TRBV7-9 and TRBJ2-1, with 9 bases aligning to TRBD2. The CDR3 has 14 amino acids. Germline CDR1 and CDR2: SEHNR and FQNEAQ (reference sequence). V shed 6 bases and J 7 bases; nucleotides not matched to a gene: 7. CDR3 in amino acids: CASRPLAGPNEQFF. The CDR3 nucleotides are TGTGCCAGCAGGCCGCTAGCGGGACCGAATGAGCAGTTCTTC.

The chain has TRBV15 and TRBJ1-5, with TRBD1 as a possible D gene (6 bases). The germline V and J ends were trimmed by 0 bases and 6 bases, with 15 bases remaining between them. There are 16 residues in the CDR3. Germline V lookup: CDR1 LNHNV, CDR2 YYDKDF (reference sequence). CDR3 in DNA: TGTGCCACCAGCAGAGATAAGTCAGGGGTCGGTCAGCCCCAGCATTTT. It encodes CATSRDKSGVGQPQHF.

The chain joins TRBV10-3 to TRBJ2-1; possibly TRBD2 for D (5 bases). From germline, CDR1 is ENHRY and CDR2 SYGVKD. The CDR3 totals 15 residues. Trimming stripped 6 bases from V and 5 bases from J, with 17 bases between. The CDR3 sequence is CAIRGRRREDNEQFF. For the CDR3, the DNA is TGTGCCATCAGGGGCCGGAGGCGTGAGGACAATGAGCAGTTCTTC.

With respect to this clone: Other nucleotide sequences from this sample produce the same CDR3. The genes are TRBV5-1 and TRBJ2-2; 10 positions match TRBD1. With V trimmed by 0 bases and J by 6 bases, 11 bases remained unmatched. The CDR3 loop spans 18 amino acids. CDR1 is SGHRS and CDR2 is YFSETQ in the germline V gene. CDR3 residues: CASSLVGQGHVGAGELFF. CDR3 coding DNA: TGCGCCAGCAGCTTGGTGGGACAGGGGCACGTAGGCGCCGGGGAGCTGTTTTTT.

The rearrangement uses TRBV7-8 and TRBJ1-1; D is unclear. V gave up 5 bases and J gave up 0 bases, with 10 bases separating them. The CDR3 length is 14 residues. Per the germline V gene, CDR1 is SGHVS and CDR2 is FQNEAQ. Written as DNA, the CDR3 is TGTGCCAGCAGCCCCCTCGAGGTGAACACTGAAGCTTTCTTT. The encoded protein is CASSPLEVNTEAFF.

J is TRBJ2-3 and V is TRBV11-2; tentatively, D is TRBD1 (6 bases). V lost 4 bases, J lost 4 bases, and 15 bases lay in between. The CDR3 covers 15 residues. CDR1 and CDR2 from the germline V gene are SGHAT and FQNNGV. CDR3: CASSSLGAHPDTQYF. DNA for the CDR3: TGTGCCAGCAGCTCCTTGGGGGCGCATCCAGATACGCAGTATTTT.

This clone was detected a few times. The V and J genes are TRBV5-1 and TRBJ2-2; TRBD1 aligns across 8 bases. The length of the CDR3 is 16 residues. Germline loops: CDR1 SGHRS, CDR2 YFSETQ. The J segment lost 3 bases and the V segment lost 5 bases, leaving 9 bases of the junction unmatched. The CDR3 loop is CASSPTGGGDTGELFF. Written as DNA, the CDR3 is TGCGCCAGCAGTCCCACAGGGGGAGGAGACACCGGGGAGCTGTTTTTT.

The chain carries TRBV18 and TRBJ2-3; 7 positions agree with TRBD2. Germline V gene sequence: CDR1 KGHSH, CDR2 LQKENI. CDR3 size: 17 residues. Trimming took 0 bases from V and 4 from J; bases not matched to a gene: 10. CDR3 DNA: TGTGCCAGCTCACCACCGATCGGGACTACCCAGGCAGATACGCAGTATTTT. Its protein is CASSPPIGTTQADTQYF.

V is TRBV6-5 and J is TRBJ1-2, with D perhaps matching TRBD1 (5 bases). Germline V lookup: CDR1 MNHEY, CDR2 SVGAGI. The CDR3 covers 15 residues. V lost 5 bases, J lost 4 bases, and 17 bases lay in between. CDR3 protein: CASSAFSGYAYGYTF. The CDR3 coding sequence is TGTGCCAGCAGTGCGTTTTCAGGGTACGCCTATGGCTACACCTTC.

This clone was seen a single time. This chain uses TRBV2 with TRBJ1-1, with D possibly being TRBD1 (5 bases). The CDR3 is made up of 15 amino acids. V was pared by 7 bases and J by 1 base, with 16 bases between. Germline loops: CDR1 SNHLY, CDR2 FYNNEI. The CDR3 here is CASKAPGGSNTEAFF. CDR3 nucleotides: TGTGCCAGCAAGGCCCCCGGGGGATCGAACACTGAAGCTTTCTTT.

This chain joins TRBV5-1 and TRBJ1-2; no clear D gene. The germline V gene encodes CDR1 SGHRS and CDR2 YFSETQ. V lost 0 bases to trimming and J lost 8 bases, with 11 bases between them. This CDR3 region has 13 residues. The CDR3 bases are TGCGCCAGCAGCTTGGGAGGCTTACGCGGCTACACCTTC. Amino acid sequence: CASSLGGLRGYTF. The full variable domain, its missing parts supplied by reference TRBV5-1 and TRBJ1-2, is KAGVTQTPRYLIKTRGQQVTLSCSPISGHRSVSWYQQTPGQGLQFLFEYFSETQRNKGNFPGRFSGRQFSNSRSEMNVSTLELGDSALYLCASSLGGLRGYTFGSGTRLTVV.

The rearrangement uses TRBV11-2 and TRBJ2-5, with D possibly being TRBD1 (5 bases). V lost 1 base to trimming and J lost 2 bases, with 14 bases between them. Germline lookup yields CDR1 SGHAT and CDR2 FQNNGV. This CDR3 has 16 residues. The CDR3 sequence is CASSLGARVPQETQYF. The CDR3 DNA sequence: TGTGCCAGCAGCTTAGGAGCCAGGGTCCCGCAAGAGACCCAGTACTTC.

This clone appeared once. The rearrangement joins TRBV5-8 to TRBJ1-4; D unresolved. The germline V gene has CDR1 SGHTS and CDR2 YDEGEE. V lost 0 bases and J lost 3, with 9 bases in between. The CDR3 sequence is 15 residues long. CDR3 DNA: TGTGCCAGCAGCTTGGTTCTGGGCGCTAATGAAAAACTGTTTTTT. Its protein product is CASSLVLGANEKLFF.